The text below deals with one TCR beta chain. Antigen unknown. Generated by immunoSEQ multiplex PCR, the TCRdb table keeps only in-frame clones and is missing some. The sample lists some 83,000 clones, about 82% occurring once. Germline assignment: CDR1 SGHTA and CDR2 FQGNSA. The CDR3 sequence is 11 residues long. Trimming cost V 4 bases and J 6 bases, with 7 bases left between them. These data originate in a study of T cell responses to AZD1222 COVID-19 vaccine. Overall study results and limits: Donors skewed white British and female; clonal diversity was possibly underestimated. Seropositive status at baseline applied to only five to seven AZD1222 recipients.

The V gene is TRBV7-2, the J gene TRBJ2-7; D is possibly TRBD1 (5 bases). Sample: peripheral blood, taken on day 0 of AZD1222 vaccination. This receptor was identified in an adult in good health. The CDR3 region has the DNA TGTGCCAGCAGCTATGGGGCCGAGCAGTACTTC. This codes for CASSYGAEQYF.